The 21 T cell receptor beta chains listed next were all sequenced from one sample in a study of patients and donors after allogeneic stem cell transplantation. TCRdb re-derived calls from the RT-PCR reads in MiXCR, one entry per CDR3 protein. The profile covers about 25,000 distinct CDR3 sequences, with roughly 7.3% appearing a single time and around 50% taken by the ten largest. The sample taken for sequencing was blood, either unsorted or a sorted T cell fraction (not recorded which). These receptors were obtained from a human donor who was either an allogeneic HSCT recipient or a stem cell or donor lymphocyte infusion donor (not recorded which). It is not recorded whose cells these are; they may come from a transplant donor.

The sample holds a few counts of this clonotype. The V gene is TRBV7-9, the J gene TRBJ1-1; D unresolved. Germline assignment: CDR1 SEHNR and CDR2 FQNEAQ (reference sequence). This CDR3 is 13 amino acids long. With 0 bases removed from V and 6 bases from J, the gap between germline ends came to 8 bases. CDR3 nucleotide sequence: TGTGCCAGCAGCTTAGCGGGATCTGCTGAAGCTTTCTTT. It encodes CASSLAGSAEAFF.

This clonotype was found many times. The chain combines TRBV20-1 with TRBJ2-7; D is unresolved. The CDR3 covers 14 residues. V was cut by 0 bases and J by 3 bases, with 12 bases left in between. CDR1 and CDR2 (germline): DFQATT, SNEGSKA (reference sequence). The CDR3 is CSARDRGRNYEQYF. The CDR3, as DNA: TGCAGTGCTAGAGATCGTGGCCGAAACTACGAGCAGTACTTC.

As concerns this clonotype: With a much larger clone just one base away, this may be a read error. The chain has TRBV2 and TRBJ1-1; D is possibly TRBD1 (6 bases). V lost 8 bases and J 5 bases, leaving 15 bases between the germline ends. Germline V CDR1 and CDR2: SNHLY, FYNNEI. The CDR3 is 13 residues long. This chain's CDR3 is CASGKQGSTEAFF. For the CDR3, the DNA is TGTGCCAGCGGTAAACAGGGTTCAACTGAAGCTTTCTTT.

As for this clonotype: The junction and the germline gene differ at one end; a read error may be behind it. The rearrangement links TRBV9 to TRBJ2-4; 8 bases agree with TRBD2. CDR1 and CDR2 (germline): SGDLS, YYNGEE. The CDR3 extends over 18 amino acids. The CDR3 bases are TGTGCCAGCAGCTTAAAGCCAGCGACTAAGCGGGAGAAAATCATTCAGTACTTC. It yields the protein CASSLKPATKREKIIQYF.

V and J are TRBV5-1 and TRBJ2-3; TRBD1 matches at 8 bases. The length of the CDR3 is 17 residues. V gave up 0 bases and J gave up 4 bases; unmatched junction bases: 10. The germline V gene has CDR1 SGHRS and CDR2 YFSETQ. The CDR3: CASSLGQGANVADTQYF. In DNA, the CDR3 is TGCGCCAGCAGCTTGGGGCAGGGGGCGAATGTTGCAGATACGCAGTATTTT.

V usage is TRBV5-6 and J usage is TRBJ2-3; no firm D call. In germline, CDR1 is SGHDT, CDR2 YYEEEE. This CDR3 comprises 14 residues. The V and J ends lost 4 bases and 8 bases respectively, with 17 bases between them. CDR3 DNA: TGTGCCAGCAGCCCAATCGTGGTAGGTGGTACGCAGTATTTT. Its translation: CASSPIVVGGTQYF.

The sample holds many counts of this clonotype. The rearrangement links TRBV20-1 to TRBJ1-2; the match to TRBD1 covers 7 bases. The CDR3 consists of 15 residues. J lost 4 bases, V lost 1 base, and 9 bases had no gene match. Germline loops: CDR1 DFQATT, CDR2 SNEGSKA (reference sequence). The DNA of the CDR3 is TGCAGTGCTAGAGCCGCCGACAGGGACCTCTATGGCTACACCTTC. This sequence encodes CSARAADRDLYGYTF.

This clonotype was seen at least ten times. The rearrangement uses TRBV28 and TRBJ2-7; D is undetermined. V was clipped by 6 bases and J by 3 bases, with 3 bases between them. This CDR3 is built from 10 residues. Looked up from germline, CDR1 is MDHEN and CDR2 is SYDVKM. The CDR3 spells CASRNYEQYF. The CDR3 DNA is TGTGCCAGCAGGAACTACGAGCAGTACTTC.

In this sample, this clonotype turned up a few times. V gene TRBV7-9 combines with J gene TRBJ2-7; a weak D match, TRBD2 (6 bases). Germline CDR1 reads SEHNR; CDR2 reads FQNEAQ (reference sequence). V shed 4 bases and J shed 5 bases, with 18 bases lying between them. The CDR3 loop spans 15 amino acids. CDR3 amino acids: CASSSLGRRGDEQYF. CDR3 bases: TGTGCCAGCAGCTCCCTTGGGCGGAGGGGAGACGAGCAGTACTTC.

This clonotype is judged medium-sized. The V gene is TRBV7-9, the J gene TRBJ1-2, with D hard to call. The CDR3 consists of 14 residues. Germline CDR1 reads SEHNR; CDR2 reads FQNEAQ (reference sequence). Trimming removed 4 bases from V and 0 bases from J, with 9 bases in between. CDR3 amino acids: CASSSRSTNYGYTF. CDR3 sequence (DNA): TGTGCCAGCAGCTCCCGTTCGACTAACTATGGCTACACCTTC.

This clonotype was found many times. The V call is TRBV28, the J call TRBJ1-2; 7 nucleotides match TRBD1. CDR3 size: 12 residues. Germline V gene data show CDR1 as MDHEN and CDR2 as SYDVKM. V lost 4 bases to trimming and J lost 5 bases; unmatched junction nucleotides: 1. For the CDR3, the DNA is TGTGCCAGCAGTTCACAGGGGTATGGCTACACCTTC. It translates to CASSSQGYGYTF.

This clonotype was counted at least ten times. The chain joins TRBV4-1 to TRBJ2-5, with 7 bases lining up with TRBD1. Looked up from germline, CDR1 is MGHRA and CDR2 is YSYEKL. This CDR3 is 14 amino acids long. The junction had 4 bases not matched to a gene; V was cut back by 2 bases and J by 4 bases. The CDR3 DNA follows: TGCGCCAGCAGCCAATTCCGGGACAGAGAGACCCAGTACTTC. Encoded protein: CASSQFRDRETQYF.

This sequence joins TRBV20-1 and TRBJ2-2; D not resolved. Trimming pared 5 bases from V and 9 bases from J, leaving 10 bases between. Germline loops: CDR1 DFQATT, CDR2 SNEGSKA (reference sequence). The CDR3 extends over 11 amino acids. CDR3 nucleotides: TGCAGTGCTCGTGGTGTAAGGGAGCTGTTTTTT. This sequence encodes CSARGVRELFF.

Only a few counts were recorded for this clonotype. The rearrangement uses TRBV7-3 and TRBJ2-1, with TRBD2 as a possible D gene (7 bases). V was cut by 0 bases and J by 6 bases, with 9 bases left in between. The CDR3 is 14 residues long. Per germline, CDR1 SGHTA and CDR2 FQGTGA. The CDR3 sequence: CASSLTGGGNEQFF. CDR3 nucleotides: TGTGCCAGCAGCTTAACGGGAGGGGGCAATGAGCAGTTCTTC.

This sequence joins TRBV5-1 and TRBJ2-5, with 9 nucleotides matching TRBD1. With V trimmed by 3 bases and J by 4 bases, 4 bases remained unmatched. Germline V gene lookup returns CDR1 SGHRS and CDR2 YFSETQ. The CDR3 runs 14 residues. DNA of the CDR3: TGCGCCAGCAGCTCACAGGGGGCGGGAGAGACCCAGTACTTC. Amino acids: CASSSQGAGETQYF.

This sequence joins TRBV11-2 and TRBJ1-1; D is ambiguous. V shed 2 bases and J shed 10 bases, with 14 bases lying between them. Germline CDR1 and CDR2: SGHAT and FQNNGV. This CDR3 comprises 13 residues. The CDR3 reads CASSLRTAAGAFF. For the CDR3, the DNA is TGTGCCAGCAGCTTACGGACTGCAGCTGGAGCTTTCTTT.

This clonotype was seen repeatedly, ten times or more. The V gene is TRBV9, the J gene TRBJ1-2; D gene unclear. The V gene lost 0 bases and the J gene lost 8 bases, with 14 bases spanning the gap. The CDR3 spans 14 residues. Germline V gene sequence: CDR1 SGDLS, CDR2 YYNGEE. CDR3 nucleotides: TGTGCCAGCAGCGTAGAGTCCTCGAAGGGCGGCTACACCTTC. Translation gives CASSVESSKGGYTF.

At least ten counts were recorded for this clonotype. The CDR3 DNA follows: TGTGCCAGCAGCCAAGTGGGGTCCACAGATACGCAGTATTTT. Translation: CASSQVGSTDTQYF. This rearrangement joins TRBV3-1 to TRBJ2-3, with D unresolved. Trimming removed 1 base at V and 2 bases at J, with 7 bases between. Germline lookup yields CDR1 LGHDT and CDR2 YNNKEL (reference sequence). The CDR3 extends over 14 amino acids.

This clonotype has ten or more counts. The rearrangement links TRBV5-1 to TRBJ1-5; D is perhaps TRBD1 (6 bases). The CDR3 consists of 15 residues. V shed 0 bases and J shed 3 bases, with 10 bases lying between them. CDR1 and CDR2 (germline): SGHRS, YFSETQ. CDR3 region: CASSLAGGPNQPQHF. The CDR3 DNA reads TGCGCCAGCAGCTTGGCCGGGGGGCCCAATCAGCCCCAGCATTTT.

The J gene is TRBJ2-6, the V gene TRBV5-1; the D is unclear. The CDR3 covers 15 residues. From germline, CDR1 is SGHRS and CDR2 YFSETQ. The V end lost 4 bases, the J end lost 1 base, and 9 bases lay between the germline ends. The CDR3 is CASSRPESGANVLTF. The CDR3 bases are TGCGCCAGCAGCCGCCCAGAGTCTGGGGCCAACGTCCTGACTTTC. The whole variable domain, filled in from reference TRBV5-1 and TRBJ2-6, reads KAGVTQTPRYLIKTRGQQVTLSCSPISGHRSVSWYQQTPGQGLQFLFEYFSETQRNKGNFPGRFSGRQFSNSRSEMNVSTLELGDSALYLCASSRPESGANVLTFGAGSRLTVL.

In this sample, this clonotype turned up many times. The chain combines TRBV19 with TRBJ1-1, with D possibly TRBD1 on 6 matching bases. The V end lost 7 bases, the J end lost 5 bases, and 17 bases lay between the germline ends. The V gene's germline CDR1 is LNHDA and CDR2 SQIVND (reference sequence). This CDR3 comprises 14 residues. CDR3 in DNA: TGTGCCAGTACGCTGGCCGCGAGGGGGACTGAAGCTTTCTTT. Protein sequence: CASTLAARGTEAFF.